Listed below are T cell receptor beta chains from one sample, sequenced in a study of blood T cell repertoires in COVID-19. Measured with immunoSEQ multiplex PCR; TCRdb has only the in-frame clones, and not every one. The table has some 180,000 clones, around nine tenths seen once. The sequenced sample was peripheral blood. These TCRs come from a man in his forties or fifties with COVID-19, enrolled during active disease. Both conserved end residues are part of each CDR3. A D gene is named only where the DNA matches it firmly. Clone size is shown for a subset of rows, as once, few, many or a class of expanded clone.

j_gene | abundance | v_gene | d_gene | CDR3nt | CDR3aa
TRBJ2-2 | NA | TRBV4-2 | NA | TGTGCCAGCAGCCCCCTGACCGGGGAGCGGAGTAACACCGGGGAGCTGTTTTTT | CASSPLTGERSNTGELFF
TRBJ2-7 | NA | TRBV5-4 | NA | TGTGCCAGCAGCTTGGGACAGTCCTCCTACGAGCAGTACTTC | CASSLGQSSYEQYF
TRBJ2-7 | NA | TRBV15 | NA | TGTGCCACCAGCAGAGCCGGGAACAGATACGAGCAGTACTTC | CATSRAGNRYEQYF
TRBJ1-2 | once | TRBV19 | NA | TGTGCCAGTAGTATTCCTTGGGCAGGGCAGGACGGCTACACCTTC | CASSIPWAGQDGYTF
TRBJ1-4 | NA | TRBV2 | TRBD1 | TGTGCCAGCAGCACAGACAGGGGGCAAGTGATGTTTTTT | CASSTDRGQVMFF
TRBJ2-1 | once | TRBV24-1 | NA | TGTGCCACCAGTGATTTACAACACAATGAGCAGTTCTTC | CATSDLQHNEQFF
TRBJ2-7 | NA | TRBV10-3 | NA | TGTGCCATCAGTGAAACAGGATCGACCTACGAGCAGTACTTC | CAISETGSTYEQYF
TRBJ1-5 | NA | TRBV2 | TRBD1 | TGTGCCAGCAGTACCCGGACAGGGGGCAATCAGCCCCAGCATTTT | CASSTRTGGNQPQHF
TRBJ1-5 | once | TRBV28 | TRBD1 | TGTGCCAGCAGGAGACAGGGGGCAAGCAATCAGCCCCAGCATTTT | CASRRQGASNQPQHF
TRBJ1-1 | NA | TRBV5-1 | NA | TGCGCCAGCAGCTTGGGGCCCGCGGGGAACACTGAAGCTTTCTTT | CASSLGPAGNTEAFF
TRBJ2-3 | NA | TRBV5-4 | TRBD1 | TGTGCCAGCAGCCGTACCCCCGGGACAGGGGGCCTAGATACGCAGTATTTT | CASSRTPGTGGLDTQYF
TRBJ2-7 | NA | TRBV18 | NA | TGTGCCAGCTCACCACCAAGCTCGGACGAGCAGTACTTC | CASSPPSSDEQYF
TRBJ2-5 | NA | TRBV6-6 | NA | TGTGCCAGCAGTTACTTGGGTTCCGGGGTAGAAGAGACCCAGTACTTC | CASSYLGSGVEETQYF
TRBJ1-6 | once | TRBV24-1 | NA | TGTGCCACCAGCGAATCCAGGGGTTCACCCCTCCACTTT | CATSESRGSPLHF
TRBJ2-7 | NA | TRBV5-4 | TRBD2 | TGTGCCAGCAGCTTGGGCGGACTAGCGGGTCCCTACGAGCAGTACTTC | CASSLGGLAGPYEQYF
TRBJ1-4 | many | TRBV7-2 | TRBD1 | TGTGCCAGCAGCTTACGTACCGGGACAGCTAATGAAAAACTGTTTTTT | CASSLRTGTANEKLFF
TRBJ2-7 | NA | TRBV29-1 | NA | TGCAGCGTATGGACATCAACGTCTTACGAGCAGTACTTC | CSVWTSTSYEQYF
TRBJ2-5 | few | TRBV5-6 | TRBD2 | TGTGCCAGCAGTACTACTAGCGGGGGAGAGACCCAGTACTTC | CASSTTSGGETQYF
TRBJ2-5 | NA | TRBV28 | NA | TGTGCCAGCAGTTCGGTTGGACTGCAAGAGACCCAGTACTTC | CASSSVGLQETQYF
TRBJ2-2 | few | TRBV3-1/TRBV3-2 | NA | TGTGCCAGCAGCCAAGGTTCGGGGGGCCACACCGGGGAGCTGTTTTTT | CASSQGSGGHTGELFF
TRBJ2-5 | NA | TRBV7-2 | TRBD1 | TGTGCCAGCAGCTTAGTGGGTACAGGGGGCGACGAGACCCAGTACTTC | CASSLVGTGGDETQYF
TRBJ1-3 | NA | TRBV2 | TRBD1 | TGTGCCAGTACAGGGGTCTCTGGAAACACCATATATTTT | CASTGVSGNTIYF
TRBJ2-5 | NA | TRBV10-3 | NA | TGTGCCACCGACACGGGGGATCAAGAGACCCAGTACTTC | CATDTGDQETQYF
TRBJ2-3 | NA | TRBV9 | TRBD1 | TGTGCCAGCAGCGTATGGACAGGGAGTGGAGATACGCAGTATTTT | CASSVWTGSGDTQYF
TRBJ2-7 | NA | TRBV2 | TRBD2 | TGTGCCAGCAGTCTAGCGGGAGGGACCTACGAGCAGTACTTC | CASSLAGGTYEQYF
TRBJ1-3 | NA | TRBV7-9 | NA | TGTGCCAGCAGCCCCCCCCAGCGGGGCGTCTTTAAAAACACCATATATTTT | CASSPPQRGVFKNTIYF
TRBJ2-5 | NA | TRBV2 | TRBD1 | TGTGCCAGCAACGACAGGGGTGAGACCCAGTACTTC | CASNDRGETQYF
TRBJ2-2 | NA | TRBV3-1/TRBV3-2 | NA | TGTGCCAGCAGCCAAGGGTGGAGGACCGAGCTGTTTTTT | CASSQGWRTELFF
TRBJ2-7 | NA | TRBV2 | NA | TGTGCCAGCAAGGTCCGGGACTTCTCCTACGAGCAGTACTTC | CASKVRDFSYEQYF
TRBJ2-1 | NA | TRBV7-7 | TRBD2 | TGTGCCAGCAGCCCTTCACTTCGACTAGCGGGGGGGCCGAACAATGAGCAGTTCTTC | CASSPSLRLAGGPNNEQFF
TRBJ2-5 | few | TRBV6-2/TRBV6-3 | TRBD1 | TGTGCCAGCAGTTATGAGGAATGGACAGGTTGGTCAAAAGAGACCCAGTACTTC | CASSYEEWTGWSKETQYF
TRBJ2-3 | NA | TRBV28 | TRBD1 | TGTGCCAGCAGTTTAAGGGGGCCTAGCACAGATACGCAGTATTTT | CASSLRGPSTDTQYF
TRBJ1-5 | NA | TRBV28 | NA | TGTGCCAGCAGGCAGTGGAAGGAGGATCAGCCCCAGCATTTT | CASRQWKEDQPQHF
TRBJ2-1 | once | TRBV3-1/TRBV3-2 | NA | TGTGCCAGCAGCCAATTCAGTGGCGGGAACAATGAGCAGTTCTTC | CASSQFSGGNNEQFF
TRBJ2-5 | NA | TRBV18 | NA | TGTGCCAGCTCACCACGACAGGACCTTGGAGAGACCCAGTACTTC | CASSPRQDLGETQYF
TRBJ1-5 | NA | TRBV3-1/TRBV3-2 | NA | TGTGCCAGCAGCCAAGGATCGGGTTTGAGCAATCAGCCCCAGCATTTT | CASSQGSGLSNQPQHF
TRBJ1-4 | NA | TRBV28 | TRBD1 | TGTGCCAGCAGTTTAGGGCAGGGGGCTCAAAAACTGTTTTTT | CASSLGQGAQKLFF
TRBJ2-7 | few | TRBV19 | NA | TGTGCCAGTAGTACCATCTACGAGCAGTACTTC | CASSTIYEQYF
TRBJ2-1 | NA | TRBV7-9 | TRBD2 | TGTGCCAGCAGCTTACAGCGGGAGGGGGATAATGAGCAGTTCTTC | CASSLQREGDNEQFF
TRBJ2-1 | NA | TRBV10-2 | NA | TGCGCCAGCAGTGAAGGGCAGGGGATGGGGAATGAGCAGTTCTTC | CASSEGQGMGNEQFF